What follows is one T cell receptor beta chain and its context. The sample belongs to a study of control samples from healthy donors and cancer patients. CDR3 length equals 16 residues. V was trimmed by 2 bases and J by 3 bases, leaving 15 bases between them. CDR1 is ENHRY, CDR2 SYGVKD, per germline. TCRdb's table, derived via immunoSEQ multiplex PCR, lists solely in-frame clones and lacks some. In the table there are around 84,000 clones, about 79% of which are singletons. The specimen sequenced was PBMCs. The chain recombines TRBV10-3 with TRBJ2-3; the D gene is possibly TRBD1 (5 bases). The TCR was taken from a man aged 60-69 years with head and neck cancer. CDR3 residues: CAISEPLKRGTDTQYF. The CDR3 bases are TGTGCCATCAGTGAGCCTCTAAAAAGGGGAACAGATACGCAGTATTTT.